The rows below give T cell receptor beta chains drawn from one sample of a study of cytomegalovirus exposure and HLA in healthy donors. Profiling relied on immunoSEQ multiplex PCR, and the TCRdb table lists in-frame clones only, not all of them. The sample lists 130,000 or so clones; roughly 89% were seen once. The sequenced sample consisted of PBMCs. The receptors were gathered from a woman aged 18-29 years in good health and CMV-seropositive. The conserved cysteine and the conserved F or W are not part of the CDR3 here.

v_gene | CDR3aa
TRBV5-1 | ASSLGQGLTDTQY
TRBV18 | ASSPSRQGGLRTEAF
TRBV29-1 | NVQLGLAGREQY
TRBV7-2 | ASAGGTSTDTQY
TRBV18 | ASSRGQGGNQPQH
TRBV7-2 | ASSFRGLGSYNEQF
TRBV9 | ASSPTPGTDNEKLF
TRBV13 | ASSWGLLGNTIY
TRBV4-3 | ASSQDYSSASYEQY
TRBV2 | ASSRWEDTQY
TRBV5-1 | ASNEGQGDYGYT
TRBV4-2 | ASSQDRGDTGELF
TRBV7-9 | ASSFRAGYTDTQY
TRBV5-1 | ASSLAGVGRPDTQY
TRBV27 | ASSGQGVRFPGELF
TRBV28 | ASSFRVTDEQY
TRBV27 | ASSPDRGDEQY
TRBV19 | ASSIGPDQPQH
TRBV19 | ASTKGQGGYNEQF
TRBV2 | ASSEIQGRTGELF
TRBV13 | ASSRNRGPSYEQY
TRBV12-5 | ASSVDFSYEQY
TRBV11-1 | ASSFHIRTGQWDQPQH
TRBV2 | ASSLRDRLLTSTDTQY
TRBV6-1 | ASSQRGETQY
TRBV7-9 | ASSLDGQSSQETQY
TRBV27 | ASSLSGGGYGYT
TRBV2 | ASSGAQGARTNEKLF
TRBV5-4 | ASSLDRGHEKLF
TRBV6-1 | ASFQGIGTDTQY
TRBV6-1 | ASSGHRDLLYSNQPQH
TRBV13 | ASRRIGTGDGYT
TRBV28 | ASSKTDYTGELF
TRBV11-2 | ASKFSGAYEQY
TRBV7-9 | ASSLARTGVQTQY
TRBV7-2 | ASSLVGGNYEQY
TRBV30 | AWREGVFRNTGELF
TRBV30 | AWSLRSGNTIY
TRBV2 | ASYFGQDDEAF
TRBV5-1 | ASMRAGAFGELF
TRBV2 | ASSPRDRATENNSPLH
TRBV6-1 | ASTLGQGGWSEQF
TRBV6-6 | ASSYRETQY
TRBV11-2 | ASSSLEGTTIY
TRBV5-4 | ASSFSGLGTGELF
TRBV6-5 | ASSGTSGGAETQY